One sample yielded the 30 T cell receptor beta chains listed below, sequenced in a study of human T cells and chemical hapten exposure. Regarding time point: patch test 2, 6 weeks after DPC sensitization. Treatment: therapeutic diphenylcyclopropenone sensitization with weekly scalp DPC. Using its own MiXCR run on the RACE reads, TCRdb lists one record per CDR3 protein. The table shows 360,000 or so distinct CDR3 sequences, with 6% to 7% occurring only once. Specimen: whole blood, collected in connection with sensitization to the hapten diphenylcyclopropenone (DPC). The receptors were gathered from a woman between 18 and 30 years old with alopecia areata. Some clones in this sample may be carry-over from other donors' samples.

In its sample, this clonotype was seen many times. V and J are TRBV6-2 or TRBV6-3 and TRBJ1-6; D not resolved. Trimming cost V 6 bases and J 7 bases, with 16 bases left between them. This CDR3 has 15 residues. In germline, CDR1 is MNHEY, CDR2 SVGEGT. In DNA, the CDR3 is TGTGCCAGCAGCCCCGTGGACTCGGGGAATTCACCCCTCCACTTT. Translating it yields CASSPVDSGNSPLHF.

This clonotype was counted a few times. The chain is built from TRBV3-1 and TRBJ1-1; 8 bases agree with TRBD1. V lost 2 bases and J lost 5; bases outside the gene matches: 4. CDR3 length: 14 amino acids. The germline gives CDR1 LGHDT, CDR2 YNNKEL (reference sequence). CDR3 region: CASSQPNRGTEAFF. The CDR3 region has the DNA TGTGCCAGCAGCCAACCCAACAGGGGGACTGAAGCTTTCTTT.

At least ten counts were recorded for this clonotype. This chain joins TRBV12-3 or TRBV12-4 and TRBJ1-2; 9 nucleotides line up with TRBD1. After removal of 6 bases from V and 8 bases from J, the junction contained 1 base not matched to a gene. The CDR3 sequence is 11 residues long. As DNA, the CDR3 is TGTGCCAGCAGGGACAGGGGAGGCTACACCTTC. This gives the protein CASRDRGGYTF.

In its sample, this clonotype was seen a few times. The V gene is TRBV12-3 or TRBV12-4, the J gene TRBJ2-5, with D maybe TRBD2 (5 bases). The germline V and J ends were trimmed by 5 bases and 2 bases, with 12 bases remaining between them. The CDR3 covers 14 residues. CDR3 nucleotides: TGTGCCAGCAGTAAGGCGGGTCATCAAGAGACCCAGTACTTC. Amino acid sequence: CASSKAGHQETQYF.

This clonotype was counted only a few times. The chain has TRBV24-1 and TRBJ1-1; the D gene is possibly TRBD1 (6 bases). This CDR3 comprises 17 residues. Germline loops: CDR1 KGHDR, CDR2 SFDVKD. The V end was cut by 1 base, the J end by 2 bases, with 16 bases between. The CDR3 protein is CATSDLEAGDRNTEAFF. The CDR3 nucleotides are TGTGCCACCAGTGATTTAGAGGCAGGGGATAGAAACACTGAAGCTTTCTTT.

At least ten counts were recorded for this clonotype. V usage is TRBV12-3 or TRBV12-4 and J usage is TRBJ1-4, with TRBD1 as a possible D gene (5 bases). The CDR3 sequence is 12 residues long. Trimming left V 8 bases short and J 5 bases short, with 9 bases between. The CDR3 sequence: CASRGGNEKLFF. Here the CDR3 DNA reads TGTGCCAGCCGCGGGGGGAATGAAAAACTGTTTTTT.

This clonotype has only a few counts. The V call is TRBV18, the J call TRBJ1-2; 8 nucleotides align to TRBD1. With 1 base clipped from V and 4 bases from J, the junction kept 14 bases outside the gene matches. The CDR3 consists of 18 residues. Germline V CDR1 and CDR2: KGHSH, LQKENI. The CDR3 DNA is TGTGCCAGCTCACCACGTTGGGATGGACAGGGTCTCCTCTATGGCTACACCTTC. As protein: CASSPRWDGQGLLYGYTF.

This clonotype appeared many times. The chain carries TRBV20-1 and TRBJ1-2, with TRBD1 as a possible D gene (5 bases). The CDR3 loop spans 15 amino acids. Per the germline V gene, CDR1 is DFQATT and CDR2 is SNEGSKA (reference sequence). Trimming took off 5 bases at V and 3 bases at J, with 19 bases between the two ends. CDR3 sequence reads: CSAYTTWGLHYGYTF. CDR3 in DNA: TGCAGTGCTTATACAACATGGGGACTACACTATGGCTACACCTTC.

This clonotype showed up just a few times. V is TRBV5-1 and J is TRBJ2-5, with D possibly matching TRBD2 (5 bases). V gave up 0 bases and J gave up 4 bases, with 10 bases separating them. CDR1 is SGHRS and CDR2 is YFSETQ in the germline V gene. The CDR3 covers 14 residues. The CDR3 region is CASSLAGSRETQYF. CDR3 nucleotides: TGCGCCAGCAGCTTGGCGGGATCACGAGAGACCCAGTACTTC. The variable domain in full, completed from reference TRBV5-1 and TRBJ2-5, reads KAGVTQTPRYLIKTRGQQVTLSCSPISGHRSVSWYQQTPGQGLQFLFEYFSETQRNKGNFPGRFSGRQFSNSRSEMNVSTLELGDSALYLCASSLAGSRETQYFGPGTRLLVL.

There are many counts of this clonotype. The chain has TRBV3-1 and TRBJ1-1; no definite D call. Germline CDR1 LGHDT, CDR2 YNNKEL (reference sequence). V lost 1 base, J lost 1 base, and 10 bases lay in between. The CDR3 has 15 amino acids. DNA for the CDR3: TGTGCCAGCAGCCAAGGGGGAGCAGGGAACACTGAAGCTTTCTTT. This codes for CASSQGGAGNTEAFF. Together with reference TRBV3-1 and TRBJ1-1, the CDR3 gives the full variable domain: DTAVSQTPKYLVTQMGNDKSIKCEQNLGHDTMYWYKQDSKKFLKIMFSYNNKELIINETVPNRFSPKSPDKAHLNLHINSLELGDSAVYFCASSQGGAGNTEAFFGQGTRLTVV.

This clonotype was recorded at least ten times. V gene TRBV7-9 combines with J gene TRBJ1-3; D unresolved. Trimming shortened V by 9 bases and J by 8 bases, and 17 bases separated the two germline ends. Germline lookup yields CDR1 SEHNR and CDR2 FQNEAQ (reference sequence). The CDR3 spans 13 residues. CDR3 bases: TGTGCCAGTCCGGGCGTGCATTTGGACACCATATATTTT. It translates to CASPGVHLDTIYF.

This clonotype was recorded at least ten times. The chain has TRBV12-3 or TRBV12-4 and TRBJ1-2, with 7 bases fitting TRBD1. Losses at the gene ends were 4 bases for V and 5 bases for J; bases not matched to a gene: 7. The length of the CDR3 is 14 residues. The CDR3 protein is CASSSDKGAYGYTF. In DNA, the CDR3 is TGTGCCAGCAGTTCAGATAAGGGGGCTTATGGCTACACCTTC.

This clonotype has at least ten counts. The chain couples TRBV10-3 to TRBJ1-2, with D unclear. This CDR3 is 16 amino acids long. Looked up from germline, CDR1 is ENHRY and CDR2 is SYGVKD. Trimming removed 3 bases at V and 3 bases at J, with 17 bases between. The CDR3 spells CAISDSNVSGDYGYTF. In DNA form, the CDR3 reads TGTGCCATCAGTGACTCGAACGTCTCCGGGGACTATGGCTACACCTTC.

This clonotype came up many times. V and J are TRBV4-3 and TRBJ2-1; TRBD1 matches 7 bases. The CDR3 spans 12 residues. Germline V gene lookup returns CDR1 LGHNA and CDR2 YSLEER. V dropped 4 bases and J dropped 13; count of bases not matched to a gene: 7. As DNA, the CDR3 is TGCGCCAGCAGCCGCCGACAGGGCCGACAGTTCTTC. The encoded protein is CASSRRQGRQFF.

Comment on this clonotype: A much larger clone sits a single nucleotide away, making a read error possible. This chain links TRBV12-3 or TRBV12-4 with TRBJ1-1; D not resolved. The germline V and J ends were trimmed by 4 bases and 6 bases, with 12 bases remaining between them. The CDR3 consists of 13 residues. The chain's CDR3 is CASSSGRFPEAFF. CDR3 DNA: TGTGCCAGCAGTTCAGGCAGATTCCCTGAAGCTTTCTTT.

This clonotype was observed a few times. This rearrangement joins TRBV5-1 to TRBJ2-7; D unresolved. Germline CDR1 reads SGHRS; CDR2 reads YFSETQ. The germline V and J ends were trimmed by 1 base and 1 base, with 12 bases remaining between them. This CDR3 is 15 amino acids long. The CDR3 DNA follows: TGCGCCAGCAGCTTGACGGCCGCTGAATCCTACGAGCAGTACTTC. Amino acid sequence: CASSLTAAESYEQYF. Filled out from reference TRBV5-1 and TRBJ2-7, the complete variable domain reads KAGVTQTPRYLIKTRGQQVTLSCSPISGHRSVSWYQQTPGQGLQFLFEYFSETQRNKGNFPGRFSGRQFSNSRSEMNVSTLELGDSALYLCASSLTAAESYEQYFGPGTRLTVT.

The V gene is TRBV21-1, the J gene TRBJ2-3; the table's D call, TRBD1, has no DNA check behind it. TRBV21-1 has pseudogene status. The length of the CDR3 is 20 residues. CDR3 coding DNA: TGTGCCAGCAGCGCCGCTCCCCCTAAAGGGGCTAAAAGTTGCACAGATACGCAGTATTTT. Its translation: CASSAAPPKGAKSCTDTQYF.

The V gene is TRBV5-1, the J gene TRBJ2-1; D unclear. The CDR3 length is 15 residues. Germline V gene data show CDR1 as SGHRS and CDR2 as YFSETQ. With 1 base removed from V and 0 bases from J, the gap between germline ends came to 8 bases. CDR3 in DNA: TGCGCCAGCAGCTTGAGCGATAGCTCCTACAATGAGCAGTTCTTC. Protein: CASSLSDSSYNEQFF.

The rearrangement links TRBV20-1 to TRBJ2-2; TRBD1 matches at 8 bases. This CDR3 is built from 12 residues. Germline CDR1 DFQATT, CDR2 SNEGSKA (reference sequence). The CDR3 loop is CSGQGNTGELFF. CDR3 nucleotide sequence: TGCAGCGGACAGGGGAACACCGGGGAGCTGTTTTTT.

This clonotype was counted a few times. The chain employs TRBV27 and TRBJ1-5, with D perhaps matching TRBD1 (5 bases). V lost 2 bases to trimming and J lost 5 bases, with 13 bases between them. Germline V CDR1 and CDR2: MNHEY, SMNVEV (reference sequence). CDR3 length: 15 residues. The CDR3, as DNA: TGTGCCAGCAGTTTAGGTTCAGGGAGTCATCAGCCCCAGCATTTT. Amino acid sequence: CASSLGSGSHQPQHF.

This clonotype was seen ten or more times. The chain combines TRBV6-2 or TRBV6-3 with TRBJ1-5, with TRBD1 matching over 10 bases. CDR1 MNHEY and CDR2 SVGEGT come from the germline V gene. The V gene end was trimmed by 5 bases and the J gene end by 6 bases; junction bases not matched to a gene: 7. The CDR3 consists of 15 residues. The CDR3 coding sequence is TGTGCCAGCAGTCCCCGGGACAGGGGAGTTCAGCCCCAGCATTTT. It yields the protein CASSPRDRGVQPQHF.

The V call is TRBV10-3, the J call TRBJ2-7, with 8 nucleotides matching TRBD2. CDR3 length: 15 amino acids. Germline lookup yields CDR1 ENHRY and CDR2 SYGVKD. V lost 4 bases, J lost 6 bases, and 11 bases stayed unmatched. The CDR3 sequence is CAISANGAGGSEQYF. CDR3 bases: TGTGCCATCAGTGCGAATGGGGCGGGGGGATCCGAGCAGTACTTC.

The chain employs TRBV2 and TRBJ1-1; TRBD1 agrees at 8 bases. CDR3 length: 14 amino acids. Germline-derived CDR1 and CDR2 are SNHLY and FYNNEI. V lost 3 bases, J lost 4 bases, and 4 bases stayed unmatched. CDR3 sequence: CASSDQGAGTEAFF. The DNA for the CDR3 is TGTGCCAGCAGTGACCAGGGGGCAGGCACTGAAGCTTTCTTT.

This clonotype was counted ten times or more. The chain couples TRBV7-9 to TRBJ2-7; D is perhaps TRBD2 (7 bases). The CDR3 is 14 amino acids. V lost 5 bases and J lost 11, with 22 bases in between. Germline loops: CDR1 SEHNR, CDR2 FQNEAQ (reference sequence). The CDR3 DNA reads as TGTGCCAGCAGCCCGGGGGCCGGGGGGCCCAAGGAGTACTTC. It yields the protein CASSPGAGGPKEYF. The full variable domain, with the rest looked up from reference TRBV7-9 and TRBJ2-7, is DTGVSQNPRHKITKRGQNVTFRCDPISEHNRLYWYRQTLGQGPEFLTYFQNEAQLEKSRLLSDRFSAERPKGSFSTLEIQRTEQGDSAMYLCASSPGAGGPKEYFGPGTRLTVT.

This clonotype has at least ten counts. The chain employs TRBV5-6 and TRBJ2-6; D is uncertain. The CDR3 spans 14 residues. V was shortened by 3 bases and J by 6 bases, with 10 bases between the two germline ends. Germline V gene data show CDR1 as SGHDT and CDR2 as YYEEEE. This chain's CDR3 is CASSSLLLANVLTF. The CDR3 region has the DNA TGTGCCAGCAGCTCGCTCCTGTTGGCCAACGTCCTGACTTTC.

This clonotype was counted many times. The genes are TRBV29-1 and TRBJ1-1; D not certain. The V end was cut by 6 bases, the J end by 1 base, with 12 bases between. CDR3 length: 13 residues. Germline CDR1 is SQVTM and CDR2 is ANQGSEA. The CDR3 is CSVLRSQNTEAFF. Here the CDR3 DNA reads TGCAGCGTCCTCAGGTCCCAGAACACTGAAGCTTTCTTT.

Only a few counts were recorded for this clonotype. V is TRBV4-3 and J is TRBJ1-6; D uncertain. Germline CDR1 reads LGHNA; CDR2 reads YSLEER. This CDR3 contains 15 residues. V lost 3 bases, J lost 6 bases, and 12 bases lay in between. This chain's CDR3 is CASSQFQLINSPLHF. CDR3 coding DNA: TGCGCCAGCAGCCAGTTCCAACTTATTAATTCACCCCTCCACTTT.

The V call is TRBV4-2, the J call TRBJ2-2; 9 bases map to TRBD2. In germline, CDR1 is LGHNA, CDR2 YNFKEQ. V lost 3 bases to trimming and J lost 6 bases; unmatched junction nucleotides: 8. This CDR3 comprises 16 residues. Written as DNA, the CDR3 is TGTGCCAGCAGCCAGAGAGCGGGGGGCAGCGCCGGGGAGCTGTTTTTT. Protein: CASSQRAGGSAGELFF.

This chain links TRBV5-4 with TRBJ1-3; a possible D gene is TRBD1 (5 bases). The V and J ends lost 4 bases and 3 bases respectively, with 17 bases between them. The CDR3 is 16 amino acids. From germline, CDR1 is SGHNT and CDR2 YYREEE (reference sequence). The CDR3 spells CASSKVPGNHGNTIYF. CDR3 sequence (DNA): TGTGCCAGCAGCAAAGTGCCAGGGAACCATGGAAACACCATATATTTT.

This chain links TRBV7-9 with TRBJ1-5, with unresolved D. This CDR3 has 15 residues. Deletions cut 5 bases from V and 2 bases from J, with 13 bases between. Germline assignment: CDR1 SEHNR and CDR2 FQNEAQ (reference sequence). The CDR3 here is CASSQEVSGNQPQHF. The CDR3 DNA follows: TGTGCCAGCAGCCAGGAGGTCAGCGGCAATCAGCCCCAGCATTTT.